This passage covers 10 T cell receptor beta chains from one sample sequenced in a study of radiation and T cells in renal cell carcinoma (dated by TCRdb to 2018 to 2020). Explained via the paper, the time point label denotes: blood 4 weeks post-SBRT, at nephrectomy. This specimen's treatment or condition label, per the study, means: 15 Gy SBRT to primary tumor, nephrectomy 4 weeks later. Library prep was done by the immunoSEQ multiplex PCR assay. TCRdb's version of the immuneACCESS table is confined to in-frame rearrangements and falls short of the full clone set. An unresolved V gene accounts for under half of the shortfall where checked; the remainder is of unknown origin. The sample contains 150,000 or so clones, 88% of them found a single time. The ten largest clones add up to around 11% of the sample. Material: blood, obtained from a patient whose treatment included radiotherapy and nephrectomy. The receptor set was obtained from a woman aged 45-59 years with renal cell carcinoma.

The chain couples TRBV10-3 to TRBJ2-7; 9 positions agree with TRBD1. This CDR3 has 14 residues. CDR1 ENHRY and CDR2 SYGVKD come from the germline V gene. J was trimmed by 4 bases and V by 2 bases; bases with no gene match: 3. CDR3 coding DNA: TGTGCCATCAGTGAGATCGGACAGGGGTACGAGCAGTACTTC. It yields the protein CAISEIGQGYEQYF.

This clone has a single count. The J gene is TRBJ1-5, the V gene TRBV6-1, with 11 bases that match TRBD1. This CDR3 is 14 amino acids long. Germline values: CDR1 MNHNS, CDR2 SASEGT. J was trimmed by 4 bases and V by 6 bases; bases with no gene match: 2. The CDR3 reads CASRGTGGNQPQHF. The CDR3 nucleotides read TGTGCCAGCAGGGGGACAGGGGGGAATCAGCCCCAGCATTTT.

This rearrangement joins TRBV11-2 to TRBJ1-4; D is unclear. Trimming took off 6 bases at V and 4 bases at J, with 15 bases between the two ends. This CDR3 has 15 residues. CDR1 is SGHAT, CDR2 FQNNGV, per germline. CDR3 sequence (DNA): TGTGCCAGCAGGGACGTCCGGGAGTTTAATGAAAAACTGTTTTTT. Amino acids: CASRDVREFNEKLFF. Variable domain in full (rest from reference TRBV11-2 and TRBJ1-4): EAGVAQSPRYKIIEKRQSVAFWCNPISGHATLYWYQQILGQGPKLLIQFQNNGVVDDSQLPKDRFSAERLKGVDSTLKIQPAKLEDSAVYLCASRDVREFNEKLFFGSGTQLSVL.

This CDR3 is CASRRQGASSYEQYF. The DNA of the CDR3 is TGTGCCAGCAGAAGACAGGGGGCAAGCTCCTACGAGCAGTACTTC. This chain connects TRBV6-5 to TRBJ2-7; 10 bases are a match to TRBD1. The CDR3 contains 15 residues. The ends lost 6 bases at V and 0 bases at J; junction bases unmatched: 5. CDR1 is MNHEY and CDR2 is SVGAGI in the germline V gene.

The gene calls are TRBV15 and TRBJ2-3; the match to TRBD2 covers 8 bases. The CDR3 is 15 amino acids. CDR1 LNHNV and CDR2 YYDKDF come from the germline V gene (reference sequence). CDR3 nucleotides: TGTGCAACGGGAAAGAGCGGGGGTCGCGCAGATACGCAGTATTTT. Its protein product is CATGKSGGRADTQYF.

The V gene is TRBV25-1, the J gene TRBJ1-2; D gene unclear. The CDR3 spans 15 residues. Germline loops: CDR1 MGHDK, CDR2 SYGVNS. With 1 base removed from V and 4 bases from J, the gap between germline ends came to 13 bases. The CDR3 loop is CASSESSGPSYGYTF. In nucleotides, the CDR3 is TGTGCCAGCAGTGAATCGTCAGGACCGAGCTATGGCTACACCTTC.

V and J are TRBV2 and TRBJ2-2; TRBD1 aligns across 9 bases. Germline-derived CDR1 and CDR2 are SNHLY and FYNNEI. With V trimmed by 4 bases and J by 4 bases, 4 bases remained unmatched. The CDR3 spans 15 residues. CDR3 loop: CASSGGTGSTGELFF. The CDR3 bases are TGTGCCAGCAGTGGTGGGACAGGGTCCACCGGGGAGCTGTTTTTT.

The genes are TRBV25-1 and TRBJ2-7; D is unresolved. This CDR3 is built from 12 residues. Germline assignment: CDR1 MGHDK and CDR2 SYGVNS. Trimming took off 1 base at V and 4 bases at J, with 5 bases between the two ends. The CDR3 region is CASSEWGYEQYF. The CDR3, as DNA: TGTGCCAGCAGTGAATGGGGTTACGAGCAGTACTTC.

This clone was seen a single time. The chain joins TRBV28 to TRBJ1-2; weak D call: TRBD1 (6 bases). Looked up from germline, CDR1 is MDHEN and CDR2 is SYDVKM. The CDR3 totals 12 residues. Trimming took off 2 bases at V and 8 bases at J, with 9 bases between the two ends. CDR3 sequence: CASSLPGAGYTF. The CDR3 DNA reads TGTGCCAGCAGTTTACCAGGGGCGGGCTACACCTTC.

The V and J genes are TRBV9 and TRBJ1-2; the D gene is possibly TRBD1 (6 bases). The CDR3 covers 16 residues. CDR1 and CDR2 (germline): SGDLS, YYNGEE. V lost 0 bases and J lost 5, with 17 bases in between. The CDR3 protein is CASSVEPEGGTYGYTF. The DNA of the CDR3 is TGTGCCAGCAGCGTAGAGCCGGAGGGGGGGACTTATGGCTACACCTTC.